The 30 T cell receptor beta chains in this list originate from one sample, sequenced in a study of HIV-infected patients and healthy controls. Alpha and beta constant-region primers primed reverse transcription of around 500 ng RNA. Each of the alpha and beta chains got its own library through chain-specific third strand synthesis with indices. MiXCR, run by TCRdb on the 5' RACE reads, gives a single entry per CDR3 protein. The table shows roughly 7,400 distinct CDR3 sequences, with less than 7.5% occurring only once. Roughly three months, about 14 weeks, into antiretroviral therapy, follow-up blood was collected. The repertoire came from unfractionated whole blood and reflected all unsorted peripheral T cells. Sequences were derived from blood, sampled during antiretroviral therapy. Receptors were obtained from an adult with HIV infection.

This clonotype was seen at least ten times. With the library built for alpha chains, this beta chain is off target and its frequency is not meaningful. V and J are TRBV5-6 and TRBJ2-7, with D possibly being TRBD1 (6 bases). Germline CDR1 and CDR2: SGHDT and YYEEEE. V lost 2 bases to trimming and J lost 3 bases, with 9 bases between them. The CDR3 loop spans 13 amino acids. The CDR3 nucleotides are TGTGCCAGCAGCTTACAGGGCCTCTACGAGCAGTACTTC. Protein sequence: CASSLQGLYEQYF.

This clonotype came up many times. The library was designed around alpha chains, so this beta chain is a stray read whose abundance carries little weight. This chain connects TRBV19 to TRBJ2-1, with D perhaps TRBD2 (7 bases). V was shortened by 11 bases and J by 11 bases, with 43 bases between the two germline ends. CDR1 is LNHDA and CDR2 is SQIVND in the germline V gene (reference sequence). The CDR3 extends over 20 amino acids. The CDR3 sequence: CACTLEGGAILNNVLRKQFF. CDR3 in DNA: TGTGCCTGCACCCTCGAGGGGGGGGCGATACTAAACAATGTACTACGTAAGCAGTTCTTC.

In the case of this clonotype: Being off target in a library aimed at alpha chains, this beta chain has a size of little meaning. The genes are TRBV20-1 and TRBJ2-3, with a tentative D call TRBD2 (5 bases). Trimming left V 6 bases short and J 4 bases short, with 23 bases between. The germline V gene has CDR1 DFQATT and CDR2 SNEGSKA (reference sequence). The CDR3 is made up of 16 amino acids. The CDR3 loop is CSARPWGAAGADTQYF. The DNA of the CDR3 is TGCAGTGCGCGACCCTGGGGAGCGGCTGGCGCAGATACGCAGTATTTT.

As for this clonotype: With the library built for alpha chains, this beta chain is off target and its frequency is not meaningful. This sequence joins TRBV10-3 and TRBJ2-1, with D perhaps TRBD1 (6 bases). Germline assignment: CDR1 ENHRY and CDR2 SYGVKD. V was cut by 6 bases and J by 6 bases, with 21 bases left in between. This CDR3 is built from 16 residues. In nucleotides, the CDR3 is TGTGCCATCAGCTCAGGACAGACCCTAGTCCCCAATGAGCAGTTCTTC. Its protein product is CAISSGQTLVPNEQFF.

In its sample, this clonotype is medium-sized (0.01 to 0.1%). Being off target in a library aimed at alpha chains, this beta chain has a size of little meaning. The rearrangement links TRBV3-1 to TRBJ2-7, with TRBD2 matching over 7 bases. The J segment lost 2 bases and the V segment lost 2 bases, leaving 6 bases of the junction unmatched. This CDR3 spans 15 amino acids. Germline assignment: CDR1 LGHDT and CDR2 YNNKEL (reference sequence). CDR3 in amino acids: CASSQTLAATYEQYF. CDR3 sequence (DNA): TGTGCCAGCAGCCAAACCCTAGCGGCAACCTACGAGCAGTACTTC.

This clonotype is medium-sized by share. This beta chain is an off-target read within a library intended for alpha chains, so its frequency means little. The rearrangement links TRBV3-1 to TRBJ2-7; unclear D gene. V shed 4 bases and J shed 6 bases, with 16 bases lying between them. The CDR3 contains 14 residues. CDR1 is LGHDT, CDR2 YNNKEL, per germline (reference sequence). CDR3 sequence reads: CASSLLGSPLEQYF. CDR3 coding DNA: TGTGCCAGCAGCCTCCTTGGTTCTCCGCTCGAGCAGTACTTC.

This clonotype was detected many times. A library prepared for alpha chains yielded this beta chain as an off-target read; its size is of little meaning. The chain has TRBV7-9 and TRBJ2-7, with 13 nucleotides matching TRBD2. Trimming cost V 5 bases and J 3 bases; bases outside gene matches: 4. Germline-derived CDR1 and CDR2 are SEHNR and FQNEAQ (reference sequence). CDR3 length equals 15 residues. CDR3 residues: CASSRGTSGIYEQYF. In DNA form, the CDR3 reads TGTGCCAGCAGCCGAGGGACTAGCGGGATCTACGAGCAGTACTTC.

In its sample, this clonotype ranks as medium-sized (0.01 to 0.1%). Because this beta chain is a stray read in a library intended to capture alpha chains, its abundance should not be given much weight. The chain uses TRBV6-2 or TRBV6-3 and TRBJ2-7, with TRBD1 matching over 11 bases. The germline V gene has CDR1 MNHEY and CDR2 SVGEGT. The CDR3 loop spans 14 amino acids. The V and J ends lost 8 bases and 6 bases, in that order; junction bases with no gene match: 9. The DNA for the CDR3 is TGTGCCAGCCATTCCGGGACAGGGGGTTCCGAGCAGTACTTC. This codes for CASHSGTGGSEQYF.

The sample holds many counts of this clonotype. This beta chain is a stray read from a library made for alpha chains; its abundance is not meaningful. This chain joins TRBV29-1 and TRBJ2-2, with 8 bases aligning to TRBD1. With V trimmed by 4 bases and J by 6 bases, 10 bases remained unmatched. Per germline, CDR1 SQVTM and CDR2 ANQGSEA. The CDR3 totals 15 residues. Here the CDR3 DNA reads TGCAGCGTTGCTCAGGGGGCCAAGGAGTCCGGGGAGCTGTTTTTT. This translates into CSVAQGAKESGELFF.

The sample holds many counts of this clonotype. In a library made to pick up alpha chains, this beta chain is a stray read with a size that means little. V and J are TRBV20-1 and TRBJ2-1; D might be TRBD1 (5 bases). The CDR3 is made up of 14 amino acids. V was cut by 4 bases and J by 2 bases, with 12 bases left in between. The germline CDR1 and CDR2 sequences are DFQATT and SNEGSKA (reference sequence). The CDR3 reads CSATPVGPYNEQFF. CDR3 nucleotide sequence: TGCAGTGCTACCCCCGTGGGGCCCTACAATGAGCAGTTCTTC.

This clonotype was seen ten or more times. Little can be read into the size of this beta chain, an off-target read in a library designed for alpha chains. The chain carries TRBV5-1 and TRBJ2-7; the D call may be TRBD1 or TRBD2 (5 bases each). V lost 0 bases, J lost 7 bases, and 20 bases lay in between. The CDR3 extends over 16 amino acids. Germline V gene lookup returns CDR1 SGHRS and CDR2 YFSETQ. DNA for the CDR3: TGCGCCAGCAGCTTGGCCCCGGGGCTGCCCCCTGAAGAGCAGTACTTC. Its translation: CASSLAPGLPPEEQYF. The full variable domain, completed using reference TRBV5-1 and TRBJ2-7, is KAGVTQTPRYLIKTRGQQVTLSCSPISGHRSVSWYQQTPGQGLQFLFEYFSETQRNKGNFPGRFSGRQFSNSRSEMNVSTLELGDSALYLCASSLAPGLPPEEQYFGPGTRLTVT.

This clonotype has at least ten counts. The size of this beta chain means little, since it is a stray read in a library made for alpha chains. This chain uses TRBV12-3 or TRBV12-4 with TRBJ2-1; D remains ambiguous. This CDR3 spans 13 amino acids. V was cut by 3 bases and J by 4 bases, with 7 bases left in between. The CDR3 DNA reads as TGTGCCAGCAGTTTTCCCATGTACAATGAGCAGTTCTTC. Protein product: CASSFPMYNEQFF.

Of note for this clonotype: As an off-target read in a library built for alpha chains, this beta chain has a frequency of little significance. The chain carries TRBV20-1 and TRBJ2-1; 11 positions agree with TRBD2. This CDR3 is built from 13 residues. Germline V gene data show CDR1 as DFQATT and CDR2 as SNEGSKA (reference sequence). With V trimmed by 6 bases and J by 7 bases, 5 bases remained unmatched. The CDR3 bases are TGCAGTGCCACTAGCGGGAGTTATAATGAGCAGTTCTTC. Protein: CSATSGSYNEQFF.

This clonotype appeared many times. The size of this beta chain means little, since it is a stray read in a library made for alpha chains. The rearrangement links TRBV2 to TRBJ2-3; TRBD1 or TRBD2 may be the D gene (5 bases each). Trimming cost V 4 bases and J 0 bases, with 20 bases left between them. CDR1 and CDR2 (germline): SNHLY, FYNNEI. The CDR3 totals 18 residues. CDR3 sequence: CASSVVYGGITSTDTQYF. The CDR3 DNA follows: TGTGCCAGCAGTGTCGTTTATGGGGGAATCACTAGCACAGATACGCAGTATTTT.

This clonotype was seen repeatedly, ten times or more. This beta chain turned up in a library designed for alpha chains; as an off-target read, its abundance says little. V usage is TRBV7-9 and J usage is TRBJ2-7; maybe TRBD2 (6 bases). The length of the CDR3 is 14 residues. V dropped 5 bases and J dropped 3 bases, with 14 bases sitting between them. Germline CDR1 SEHNR, CDR2 FQNEAQ (reference sequence). CDR3 region: CASSPTGLVYEQYF. CDR3 nucleotides: TGTGCCAGCAGCCCGACGGGACTTGTCTACGAGCAGTACTTC. Drawing the rest from reference TRBV7-9 and TRBJ2-7, the complete variable domain is DTGVSQNPRHKITKRGQNVTFRCDPISEHNRLYWYRQTLGQGPEFLTYFQNEAQLEKSRLLSDRFSAERPKGSFSTLEIQRTEQGDSAMYLCASSPTGLVYEQYFGPGTRLTVT.

This clonotype is labeled medium-sized. In a library made to pick up alpha chains, this beta chain is a stray read with a size that means little. The chain has TRBV6-5 and TRBJ2-7; unclear D gene. V lost 6 bases, J lost 5 bases, and 11 bases lay in between. The CDR3 consists of 12 residues. Germline CDR1 is MNHEY and CDR2 is SVGAGI. CDR3 sequence: CASSLGENEQYF. In DNA form, the CDR3 reads TGTGCCAGCAGCCTTGGAGAGAACGAGCAGTACTTC.

With respect to this clonotype: A library made for alpha chains picked up this beta chain off target, so its size means little. The chain carries TRBV5-1 and TRBJ2-2, with no clear D. The CDR3 loop spans 14 amino acids. The germline V gene encodes CDR1 SGHRS and CDR2 YFSETQ. With 0 bases removed from V and 0 bases from J, the gap between germline ends came to 3 bases. The CDR3 nucleotides read TGCGCCAGCAGCTTGGCCACGAACACCGGGGAGCTGTTTTTT. Translating it yields CASSLATNTGELFF.

This clonotype was counted at least ten times. The size of this beta chain means little, since it is a stray read in a library made for alpha chains. This chain joins TRBV3-1 and TRBJ2-3; weak D call: TRBD1 (6 bases). Germline-derived CDR1 and CDR2 are LGHDT and YNNKEL (reference sequence). The CDR3 is made up of 16 amino acids. Trimming shortened V by 0 bases and J by 6 bases, and 16 bases separated the two germline ends. This CDR3 reads CASSQEGDKGIDTQYF. CDR3 bases: TGTGCCAGCAGCCAAGAAGGGGACAAGGGCATCGATACGCAGTATTTT.

At least ten counts were recorded for this clonotype. This beta chain came through as a stray read in a library set up for alpha chains, and its size says little. The V gene is TRBV12-5, the J gene TRBJ2-2, with 7 bases matching TRBD2. Trimming took 4 bases from V and 6 from J; bases not matched to a gene: 11. This CDR3 spans 16 amino acids. Germline assignment: CDR1 LGHNT and CDR2 FRNRAP. This CDR3 reads CASGSQSLLAPGELFF. In DNA, the CDR3 is TGTGCTAGTGGTTCCCAATCCCTACTAGCGCCCGGGGAGCTGTTTTTT. The complete variable domain, with remaining parts taken from reference TRBV12-5 and TRBJ2-2, reads DARVTQTPRHKVTEMGQEVTMRCQPILGHNTVFWYRQTMMQGLELLAYFRNRAPLDDSGMPKDRFSAEMPDATLATLKIQPSEPRDSAVYFCASGSQSLLAPGELFFGEGSRLTVL.

Relative to its sample, this clonotype is medium-sized (0.01 to 0.1%). A library prepared for alpha chains yielded this beta chain as an off-target read; its size is of little meaning. The rearrangement links TRBV6-1 to TRBJ2-4; D might be TRBD1 or TRBD2, each matching 5 bases. Looked up from germline, CDR1 is MNHNS and CDR2 is SASEGT. V gave up 2 bases and J gave up 3 bases, with 17 bases separating them. The CDR3 contains 17 residues. CDR3 residues: CASSERVGVQIKNIQYF. The CDR3 nucleotides read TGTGCCAGCAGTGAACGTGTGGGGGTACAAATCAAAAACATTCAGTACTTC.

Comments on this clonotype: Because the library targeted alpha chains, this beta chain is an off-target read whose size means little. The chain has TRBV15 and TRBJ1-1, with 8 nucleotides matching TRBD1. The germline CDR1 and CDR2 sequences are LNHNV and YYDKDF (reference sequence). V trimming: 4 bases; J trimming: 5 bases; junction bases outside the gene matches: 6. This CDR3 spans 14 amino acids. DNA of the CDR3: TGTGCCACCAGCACCTACAGGGGGAGGACTGAAGCTTTCTTT. Translation: CATSTYRGRTEAFF.

In this sample, this clonotype turned up many times. This beta chain is an off-target read within a library intended for alpha chains, so its frequency means little. The rearrangement uses TRBV24-1 and TRBJ2-7; D tentatively reads TRBD1 or TRBD2 (6 bases each). Germline-derived CDR1 and CDR2 are KGHDR and SFDVKD. There are 12 residues in the CDR3. Trimming removed 8 bases at V and 6 bases at J, with 13 bases between. The CDR3 region has the DNA TGTGCCACCACGGGGGCGGACGGCGAGCAGTACTTC. Amino acid sequence: CATTGADGEQYF.

This clonotype was detected ten times or more. For a library built for alpha chains, this beta chain is a stray read; little rests on its size. V and J are TRBV30 and TRBJ2-7; a weak D match, TRBD1 (6 bases). V was pared by 0 bases and J by 4 bases, with 7 bases between. The CDR3 consists of 12 residues. Germline CDR1 GTSNPN, CDR2 SVGIG (reference sequence). The CDR3 loop reads CAWSVTGYEQYF. In nucleotides, the CDR3 is TGTGCCTGGAGTGTTACAGGGTACGAGCAGTACTTC.

This clonotype was counted a few times. The library was prepared for alpha chains; this beta chain is a stray read, so its frequency means little. The rearrangement uses TRBV28 and TRBJ2-3; D not certain. The CDR3 loop spans 12 amino acids. Per germline, CDR1 MDHEN and CDR2 SYDVKM. The germline V and J ends were trimmed by 2 bases and 4 bases, with 4 bases remaining between them. This chain's CDR3 is CASSLEADTQYF. DNA for the CDR3: TGTGCCAGCAGTTTAGAGGCAGATACGCAGTATTTT.

Many counts were recorded for this clonotype. Within a library made for alpha chains, this beta chain is off target, and its count is uninformative. The chain links TRBV14 to TRBJ2-1, with 8 positions matching TRBD1. This CDR3 has 20 residues. Trimming took 4 bases from V and 0 from J; bases not matched to a gene: 17. CDR1 SGHDN and CDR2 FVKESK come from the germline V gene. This CDR3 reads CASSPRPGQGDTSSYNEQFF. CDR3 nucleotide sequence: TGTGCCAGCAGCCCCCGCCCCGGACAGGGCGATACGAGCTCCTACAATGAGCAGTTCTTC. The full variable domain, its missing parts supplied by reference TRBV14 and TRBJ2-1, is EAGVTQFPSHSVIEKGQTVTLRCDPISGHDNLYWYRRVMGKEIKFLLHFVKESKQDESGMPNNRFLAERTGGTYSTLKVQPAELEDSGVYFCASSPRPGQGDTSSYNEQFFGPGTRLTVL.

This clonotype was picked up many times. Little can be read into the size of this beta chain, an off-target read in a library designed for alpha chains. This rearrangement joins TRBV5-1 to TRBJ2-5; a weak D match, TRBD2 (5 bases). The CDR3 is 15 residues long. The V gene's germline CDR1 is SGHRS and CDR2 YFSETQ. The V end lost 4 bases, the J end lost 5 bases, and 18 bases lay between the germline ends. The CDR3 DNA sequence: TGCGCCAGCAGCATGGCGGGTTCTGGCAGCGAGACCCAGTACTTC. This translates into CASSMAGSGSETQYF.

This clonotype was detected ten times or more. This may arise from a read error, as a much more abundant clone is one base away. As an off-target read in a library built for alpha chains, this beta chain has a frequency of little significance. The chain combines TRBV5-4 with TRBJ2-1, with D perhaps matching TRBD1 (5 bases). This CDR3 has 16 amino acids. The V and J ends lost 5 bases and 2 bases respectively, with 17 bases between them. Looked up from germline, CDR1 is SGHNT and CDR2 is YYREEE (reference sequence). The CDR3 protein is CASSLEVQGAYNEQFF. The CDR3 DNA is TGTGCCAGCAGTCTTGAGGTGCAGGGCGCCTACAATGAGCAGTTCTTC.

A word on this clonotype: This beta chain appears as a stray read in a library generated for alpha chains; its size is not informative. This chain connects TRBV27 to TRBJ1-1; 7 nucleotides match TRBD1. In germline, CDR1 is MNHEY, CDR2 SMNVEV (reference sequence). CDR3 length: 14 residues. With V trimmed by 0 bases and J by 5 bases, 3 bases remained unmatched. The chain's CDR3 is CASSLSGGSTEAFF. In DNA form, the CDR3 reads TGTGCCAGCAGTTTATCAGGGGGCAGTACTGAAGCTTTCTTT.

Judged by abundance, this clonotype is medium-sized. Because the library targeted alpha chains, this beta chain is an off-target read whose size means little. The V call is TRBV7-6, the J call TRBJ2-3; no clear D gene. The CDR3 totals 16 residues. Germline CDR1 and CDR2: SGHVS and FNYEAQ. Trimming left V 4 bases short and J 3 bases short, with 17 bases between. The CDR3: CASSSSPVMITDTQYF. The CDR3 DNA is TGTGCCAGCAGCTCCTCGCCAGTGATGATTACAGATACGCAGTATTTT. Drawing the rest from reference TRBV7-6 and TRBJ2-3, the complete variable domain is GAGVSQSPRYKVTKRGQDVALRCDPISGHVSLYWYRQALGQGPEFLTYFNYEAQQDKSGLPNDRFSAERPEGSISTLTIQRTEQRDSAMYRCASSSSPVMITDTQYFGPGTRLTVL.

This clonotype was found many times. Being off target in a library aimed at alpha chains, this beta chain has a size of little meaning. The chain links TRBV11-2 to TRBJ2-1; tentatively, D is TRBD1 or TRBD2 (5 bases each). Germline CDR1 and CDR2: SGHAT and FQNNGV. The CDR3 spans 13 residues. The germline V and J ends were trimmed by 7 bases and 10 bases, with 17 bases remaining between them. This chain's CDR3 is CASTPGPLWEQFF. Written as DNA, the CDR3 is TGTGCCAGCACGCCGGGACCCCTATGGGAGCAGTTCTTC.